Sequencing of this TCR beta chain was carried out in a study of T cell changes during pregnancy in multiple sclerosis. Trimming shortened V by 4 bases and J by 0 bases, and 10 bases separated the two germline ends. The germline V gene has CDR1 SGHVT and CDR2 SQSDAQ. This CDR3 region has 15 residues. The method was immunoSEQ multiplex PCR; TCRdb's version includes in-frame clones alone and lacks a portion of them. The sample consists of about 79,000 clones, 75% to 95% of them appearing once. The chain has TRBV7-4 and TRBJ1-5, with D possibly TRBD1 on 5 matching bases. The receptor was derived from a female donor with multiple sclerosis, enrolled in a pregnancy study. The source was CD4+ T cells from peripheral blood mononuclear cells, collected in the second trimester of pregnancy. DNA of the CDR3: TGTGCCAGCAGCTCCAGGGAAGATAGCAATCAGCCCCAGCATTTT. Its translation: CASSSREDSNQPQHF.